The 27 T cell receptor beta chains presented below share a single source sample, sequenced in a study of blood T cell repertoires in COVID-19. Sequencing used immunoSEQ multiplex PCR; TCRdb keeps in-frame clones, though not all of them. The table includes fewer than 350,000 clones, around nine tenths detected once. The sequencing input was PBMCs or T cells enriched from blood (not recorded which). These receptors all stem from a woman in her twenties or thirties who had been exposed to COVID-19.

The V and J genes are TRBV10-2 and TRBJ2-7; 8 bases are shared with TRBD1. With 3 bases clipped from V and 3 bases from J, the junction kept 7 bases outside the gene matches. The CDR3 is 15 amino acids. Germline lookup yields CDR1 WSHSY and CDR2 SAAADI. CDR3 amino acids: CASSDRQGTYYEQYF. CDR3 coding DNA: TGCGCCAGCAGTGATAGACAGGGGACGTACTACGAGCAGTACTTC.

This clone showed up many times. The chain combines TRBV5-1 with TRBJ1-1, with D perhaps matching TRBD1 (5 bases). Trimming left V 0 bases short and J 0 bases short, with 6 bases between. The CDR3 consists of 14 residues. The germline gives CDR1 SGHRS, CDR2 YFSETQ. The CDR3 is CASSLGQMNTEAFF. The CDR3 DNA is TGCGCCAGCAGCTTGGGACAGATGAACACTGAAGCTTTCTTT.

Concerning this clone: Distinct nucleotide sequences in the sample also encode this CDR3. This rearrangement joins TRBV3-1 (or the pseudogene TRBV3-2) to TRBJ1-4; D remains unclear. Germline-derived CDR1 and CDR2 are LGHDT and YNNKEL (reference sequence). This CDR3 has 12 residues. V lost 1 base and J lost 6, with 3 bases in between. The CDR3 loop is CASSQADEKLFF. The CDR3, as DNA: TGTGCCAGCAGCCAAGCAGATGAAAAACTGTTTTTT.

Note on this clone: At one end the junction does not follow the germline gene, possibly because of a read error. The CDR3 sequence: CASSVDFAGRSPLHF. The CDR3 coding sequence is TGTGCCAGCAGCGTAGATTTTGCAGGGCGGTCACCCCTCCACTTT. The gene calls are TRBV11-2 and TRBJ1-6; D might be TRBD1 (5 bases). This CDR3 spans 15 amino acids. Germline-derived CDR1 and CDR2 are SGHAT and FQNNGV.

In DNA form, the CDR3 reads TGTGCCAGCCTGTACACCGGGGAGCTGTTTTTT. Protein product: CASLYTGELFF. J is TRBJ2-2 and V is TRBV28; no definite D call. CDR1 is MDHEN and CDR2 is SYDVKM in the germline V gene. V was pared by 8 bases and J by 3 bases, with 4 bases between. The CDR3 is 11 amino acids.

The count of this clone is one. This chain joins TRBV13 and TRBJ2-1; 8 nucleotides align to TRBD2. The CDR3 loop spans 17 amino acids. After removal of 5 bases from V and 4 bases from J, the junction contained 13 bases not matched to a gene. CDR1 PRHDT and CDR2 FYEKMQ come from the germline V gene (reference sequence). DNA for the CDR3: TGTGCCAGCAGCACTCAACTAAGCGGGAGTCCATACAATGAGCAGTTCTTC. Translation: CASSTQLSGSPYNEQFF.

The genes are TRBV28 and TRBJ1-1; the D is unclear. The V gene lost 3 bases and the J gene lost 1 base, with 6 bases spanning the gap. The CDR3 contains 13 residues. From germline, CDR1 is MDHEN and CDR2 SYDVKM. The CDR3 nucleotides are TGTGCCAGCAGTTTCGGGGAGAACACTGAAGCTTTCTTT. Its translation is CASSFGENTEAFF. The full variable domain, in which reference TRBV28 and TRBJ1-1 provide the parts outside the CDR3, is DVKVTQSSRYLVKRTGEKVFLECVQDMDHENMFWYRQDPGLGLRLIYFSYDVKMKEKGDIPEGYSVSREKKERFSLILESASTNQTSMYLCASSFGENTEAFFGQGTRLTVV.

The chain links TRBV7-9 to TRBJ1-6; perhaps TRBD1 as D (5 bases). V was trimmed by 4 bases and J by 10 bases, leaving 17 bases between them. The length of the CDR3 is 15 residues. Germline V gives CDR1 SEHNR, CDR2 FQNEAQ (reference sequence). The CDR3 DNA sequence: TGTGCCAGCAGCTCATGGGGCGAGGGAGGCTCACCCCTCCACTTT. Translated: CASSSWGEGGSPLHF.

This chain connects TRBV15 to TRBJ1-4; no firm D call. Germline V CDR1 and CDR2: LNHNV, YYDKDF (reference sequence). The CDR3 is 15 residues long. With 5 bases removed from V and 3 bases from J, the gap between germline ends came to 13 bases. The CDR3 is CATSGAGIANEKLFF. CDR3 nucleotides: TGTGCCACCAGCGGTGCGGGGATTGCTAATGAAAAACTGTTTTTT.

The chain carries TRBV23-1 and TRBJ1-2; perhaps TRBD1 as D (6 bases). TRBV23-1 is annotated as an ORF whose role is uncertain. Trimming left V 10 bases short and J 0 bases short, with 18 bases between. The CDR3 has 15 residues. The CDR3 nucleotides read TGCGCCACTCCCTCCCAGGGGCACCCTAACTATGGCTACACCTTC. This gives the protein CATPSQGHPNYGYTF.

The chain recombines TRBV18 with TRBJ2-5; weak D call: TRBD2 (6 bases). Germline CDR1 is KGHSH and CDR2 is LQKENI. The CDR3 contains 14 residues. V lost 3 bases and J lost 1, with 9 bases in between. The CDR3 region has the DNA TGTGCCAGCTCACCGACTAGGGTCCAAGAGACCCAGTACTTC. Translating it yields CASSPTRVQETQYF.

This chain links TRBV27 with TRBJ1-2; perhaps TRBD1 as D (5 bases). From germline, CDR1 is MNHEY and CDR2 SMNVEV (reference sequence). This CDR3 contains 11 residues. The V end lost 6 bases, the J end lost 8 bases, and 10 bases lay between the germline ends. The CDR3 DNA reads as TGTGCCAGCAGGCAGGGTTGGGGCTACACCTTC. Amino acids: CASRQGWGYTF.

This clone was observed a single time. This chain uses TRBV6-6 with TRBJ2-7, with 9 bases that match TRBD1. Germline trimming cut 5 bases from V and 0 bases from J; bases unmatched to any gene: 11. Germline assignment: CDR1 MNHNY and CDR2 SVGAGI (reference sequence). This CDR3 region has 17 residues. CDR3 residues: CASSRLTGTGSSYEQYF. CDR3 in DNA: TGTGCCAGCAGTCGACTAACCGGGACAGGGTCCTCCTACGAGCAGTACTTC.

V is TRBV19 and J is TRBJ1-5, with a tentative D call TRBD1 (5 bases). The ends were cut back, 0 bases at V and 2 bases at J, with 11 bases in the middle. Per the germline V gene, CDR1 is LNHDA and CDR2 is SQIVND (reference sequence). The CDR3 sequence is 16 residues long. The CDR3 sequence is CASSIDPDTRNQPQHF. The CDR3 DNA reads TGTGCCAGTAGTATAGATCCGGACACCCGCAATCAGCCCCAGCATTTT.

This clone was seen once. This chain links TRBV19 with TRBJ2-3; D might be TRBD2 (7 bases). The CDR3 consists of 15 residues. The V and J ends lost 5 bases and 2 bases respectively, with 14 bases between them. The germline CDR1 and CDR2 sequences are LNHDA and SQIVND (reference sequence). CDR3 sequence (DNA): TGTGCCAGTAGTGTGTTGGCGGGGGCCACAGATACGCAGTATTTT. Its protein product is CASSVLAGATDTQYF.

CDR3 sequence: CASSSPLEQFF. The CDR3 nucleotides read TGTGCCAGCAGCTCACCACTAGAGCAGTTCTTC. The chain is built from TRBV7-9 and TRBJ2-1; the D is unclear. V dropped 4 bases and J dropped 10 bases, with 8 bases sitting between them. Germline V CDR1 and CDR2: SEHNR, FQNEAQ (reference sequence). The CDR3 totals 11 residues.

The chain couples TRBV7-2 to TRBJ2-5; TRBD1 matches 10 bases. CDR3 length: 16 amino acids. Germline CDR1 and CDR2: SGHTA and FQGNSA. V trimming: 1 base; J trimming: 2 bases; junction bases outside the gene matches: 4. The CDR3 here is CASSLGGTGVQETQYF. The CDR3 DNA sequence: TGTGCCAGCAGCTTAGGCGGGACAGGGGTACAAGAGACCCAGTACTTC.

V is TRBV27 and J is TRBJ1-5, with D uncertain. V shed 2 bases and J shed 2 bases, with 13 bases lying between them. Germline V gives CDR1 MNHEY, CDR2 SMNVEV (reference sequence). CDR3 length equals 16 residues. CDR3 bases: TGTGCCAGCAGTTTAGCCCGGGTCTCCGGCAATCAGCCCCAGCATTTT. It codes for CASSLARVSGNQPQHF.

The V and J genes are TRBV21-1 and TRBJ2-2; TRBD1, as called in the table, went unchecked against the DNA. TRBV21-1 constitutes a pseudogene. The CDR3 is made up of 17 amino acids. The CDR3 DNA reads TGTGCCAGCAGCAAAAGTTGGTTGGGACAGAACACCGGGGAGCTGTTTTTT. Translation gives CASSKSWLGQNTGELFF.

This rearrangement joins TRBV5-1 to TRBJ1-2; tentatively, D is TRBD1 (6 bases). Germline values: CDR1 SGHRS, CDR2 YFSETQ. The CDR3 is 11 amino acids. The V gene lost 2 bases and the J gene lost 7 bases, with 6 bases spanning the gap. This CDR3 reads CASSLQGGYTF. The CDR3 nucleotides are TGCGCCAGCAGCTTACAGGGTGGCTACACCTTC. Full variable domain (outside the CDR3, taken from reference TRBV5-1 and TRBJ1-2): KAGVTQTPRYLIKTRGQQVTLSCSPISGHRSVSWYQQTPGQGLQFLFEYFSETQRNKGNFPGRFSGRQFSNSRSEMNVSTLELGDSALYLCASSLQGGYTFGSGTRLTVV.

This sequence joins TRBV19 and TRBJ2-1, with 15 bases matching TRBD2. V lost 10 bases to trimming and J lost 2 bases; unmatched junction nucleotides: 9. In germline, CDR1 is LNHDA, CDR2 SQIVND (reference sequence). This CDR3 has 17 amino acids. The CDR3: CATERTSGRDPYNEQFF. The CDR3, as DNA: TGTGCCACCGAGAGGACTAGCGGGAGGGACCCCTACAATGAGCAGTTCTTC.

The chain recombines TRBV12-3 or TRBV12-4 with TRBJ1-4, with 9 nucleotides matching TRBD1. The length of the CDR3 is 13 residues. Trimming at V came to 10 bases and at J to 5 bases, leaving 5 bases not matched to a gene. For the CDR3, the DNA is TGTGCCACCCGGGACAGGGCGAATGAAAAACTGTTTTTT. Its translation is CATRDRANEKLFF.

The rearrangement uses TRBV7-9 and TRBJ1-1; TRBD1 might be the D (5 bases). Trimming shortened V by 5 bases and J by 5 bases, and 15 bases separated the two germline ends. The CDR3 is 14 amino acids. Germline CDR1 SEHNR, CDR2 FQNEAQ (reference sequence). CDR3 protein: CASSPQGVETEAFF. The CDR3 DNA reads TGTGCCAGCAGCCCCCAGGGTGTCGAAACTGAAGCTTTCTTT.

As DNA, the CDR3 is TGTGCCAGCAGCAATAGCAGGGTCGGAGCTAACTATGGCTACACCTTC. Its protein product is CASSNSRVGANYGYTF. J is TRBJ1-2 and V is TRBV7-9, with D maybe TRBD1 (5 bases). The CDR3 runs to 16 residues. Germline-derived CDR1 and CDR2 are SEHNR and FQNEAQ (reference sequence). Trimming removed 5 bases from V and 0 bases from J, with 16 bases in between. Full variable domain (missing parts from reference TRBV7-9 and TRBJ1-2): DTGVSQNPRHKITKRGQNVTFRCDPISEHNRLYWYRQTLGQGPEFLTYFQNEAQLEKSRLLSDRFSAERPKGSFSTLEIQRTEQGDSAMYLCASSNSRVGANYGYTFGSGTRLTVV.

This chain connects TRBV5-4 to TRBJ2-1; TRBD2 matches 10 bases. The germline gives CDR1 SGHNT, CDR2 YYREEE (reference sequence). Trimming at V came to 4 bases and at J to 0 bases, leaving 7 bases not matched to a gene. This CDR3 contains 17 residues. For the CDR3, the DNA is TGTGCCAGCAGCCCGGGACTAGCGACCAGCTCCTACAATGAGCAGTTCTTC. This gives the protein CASSPGLATSSYNEQFF.

The chain recombines TRBV27 with TRBJ1-3, with D unclear. The CDR3 sequence is 13 residues long. The V end was cut by 3 bases, the J end by 2 bases, with 5 bases between. Germline V gene data show CDR1 as MNHEY and CDR2 as SMNVEV (reference sequence). CDR3: CASSFSAGNTIYF. The CDR3 region has the DNA TGTGCCAGCAGTTTTTCTGCTGGAAACACCATATATTTT.

The chain links TRBV11-2 to TRBJ1-1; D not certain. Trimming removed 3 bases at V and 6 bases at J, with 8 bases between. This CDR3 spans 12 amino acids. Germline CDR1 SGHAT, CDR2 FQNNGV. The CDR3 bases are TGTGCCAGCAGCTTTGAGGTCTCTGAAGCTTTCTTT. Protein product: CASSFEVSEAFF.